This record looks at one T cell receptor beta chain sequence and its context. Data came from immunoSEQ multiplex PCR; TCRdb stores just in-frame clones and leaves some out. In the table there are about 300,000 clones, 70% to 85% of which are singletons. The CDR3 is 19 amino acids. Germline CDR1 reads SGHTA; CDR2 reads FQGNSA. Germline trimming cut 5 bases from V and 3 bases from J; bases unmatched to any gene: 18. The entry originates in a study of blood T cell repertoires in COVID-19. This chain joins TRBV7-2 and TRBJ1-3; 8 positions match TRBD1. Sequenced: peripheral blood. The clonotype was recovered from a human donor with COVID-19, enrolled during active disease. The donor label of this sample is uncertain. Written as DNA, the CDR3 is TGTGCCAGCAGCCGCATCCTAAGGTGGCAGGGGGCGTTTGGAAACACCATATATTTT. Translating gives CASSRILRWQGAFGNTIYF.